Following are 27 T cell receptor beta chains from one sample sequenced in a study of human T cells and chemical hapten exposure. Each CDR3 protein gets one entry after TCRdb re-called the RACE reads with MiXCR. The data hold some 54,000 distinct CDR3 sequences, with around 9.5% observed a single time. As to time point: patch test 2, 6 weeks after DPC sensitization. Described treatment: therapeutic diphenylcyclopropenone sensitization with weekly scalp DPC. Source: whole blood, taken in connection with sensitization to the hapten diphenylcyclopropenone (DPC). Source of these receptors: a woman aged 45-60 years with alopecia areata. Some clones in this sample may be carry-over from other donors' samples.

J is TRBJ1-1 and V is TRBV7-9; 10 positions match TRBD1. This CDR3 comprises 14 residues. Unmatched junction bases numbered 6, after V lost 5 bases and J lost 6 bases. Germline CDR1 SEHNR, CDR2 FQNEAQ (reference sequence). DNA for the CDR3: TGTGCCAGCAGCCCGGGACAGGGGCTCTCTGAAGCTTTCTTT. Translating gives CASSPGQGLSEAFF. Drawing the rest from reference TRBV7-9 and TRBJ1-1, the complete variable domain is DTGVSQNPRHKITKRGQNVTFRCDPISEHNRLYWYRQTLGQGPEFLTYFQNEAQLEKSRLLSDRFSAERPKGSFSTLEIQRTEQGDSAMYLCASSPGQGLSEAFFGQGTRLTVV.

The table lists this clonotype with many counts. The chain joins TRBV7-9 to TRBJ1-1; D remains unclear. Trimming cost V 5 bases and J 4 bases, with 8 bases left between them. The CDR3 sequence is 12 residues long. CDR1 SEHNR and CDR2 FQNEAQ come from the germline V gene (reference sequence). The CDR3 DNA follows: TGTGCCAGCAGCCCGGTGTCCACTGAAGCTTTCTTT. This translates into CASSPVSTEAFF.

This clonotype was detected a few times. The J gene is TRBJ2-5, the V gene TRBV27, with D possibly matching TRBD1 (6 bases). The germline V gene has CDR1 MNHEY and CDR2 SMNVEV (reference sequence). Trimming took off 5 bases at V and 0 bases at J, with 10 bases between the two ends. CDR3 length: 14 amino acids. Here the CDR3 reads CASSPGTNQETQYF. CDR3 nucleotide sequence: TGTGCCAGCAGTCCTGGGACAAACCAAGAGACCCAGTACTTC.

This clonotype was detected only a few times. J is TRBJ2-1 and V is TRBV20-1; weak D call: TRBD2 (6 bases). The CDR3 totals 12 residues. V was clipped by 5 bases and J by 7 bases, with 12 bases between them. Germline assignment: CDR1 DFQATT and CDR2 SNEGSKA (reference sequence). The chain's CDR3 is CSAGTRGNEQFF. The CDR3 DNA sequence: TGCAGTGCTGGGACTCGGGGAAATGAGCAGTTCTTC.

Here the CDR3 DNA reads TGTGCCAGCAGCTTTTCTTCCTCGGTGAACACCGGGGAGCTGTTTTTT. Protein product: CASSFSSSVNTGELFF. The rearrangement uses TRBV7-9 and TRBJ2-2, with no clear D. Trimming pared 3 bases from V and 1 base from J, leaving 12 bases between. The CDR3 is 16 residues long. The germline V gene encodes CDR1 SEHNR and CDR2 FQNEAQ (reference sequence).

This clonotype has a count of ten or more. CDR3 residues: CASSLVSASGGLYNEQFF. The CDR3 DNA is TGTGCCAGCAGCTTAGTGTCGGCTAGCGGAGGACTGTACAATGAGCAGTTCTTC. The V gene is TRBV7-2, the J gene TRBJ2-1; 7 nucleotides match TRBD2. Germline loops: CDR1 SGHTA, CDR2 FQGNSA. This CDR3 comprises 18 residues. J gave up 4 bases and V 1 base, and 13 bases lay outside the gene matches.

This clonotype has just a few counts. The gene calls are TRBV6-6 and TRBJ1-1; 7 nucleotides agree with TRBD1. V shed 5 bases, J shed 7 bases, and the junction held 13 bases outside the gene matches. In germline, CDR1 is MNHNY, CDR2 SVGAGI (reference sequence). The CDR3 is made up of 15 amino acids. In DNA, the CDR3 is TGTGCCAGCAGTCCATTACCCTACAGGGGTAGTGAAGCTTTCTTT. This codes for CASSPLPYRGSEAFF.

The V call is TRBV12-3 or TRBV12-4, the J call TRBJ2-2; D perhaps matches TRBD1 (6 bases). Trimming left V 6 bases short and J 1 base short, with 15 bases between. The CDR3 loop spans 16 amino acids. CDR3 residues: CASSLPGQMNTGELFF. The CDR3 nucleotides are TGTGCCAGCAGCCTACCAGGACAGATGAACACCGGGGAGCTGTTTTTT.

The chain joins TRBV7-2 to TRBJ2-7; 10 bases align to TRBD2. V lost 3 bases, J lost 1 base, and 9 bases stayed unmatched. This CDR3 has 17 residues. CDR1 and CDR2 (germline): SGHTA, FQGNSA. CDR3 bases: TGTGCCAGCAGCTTGGGGTCAGGGACTAGCGTTTCCTACGAGCAGTACTTC. It yields the protein CASSLGSGTSVSYEQYF.

This chain links TRBV11-3 with TRBJ1-1; D is unclear. The CDR3 spans 13 residues. Trimming shortened V by 3 bases and J by 0 bases, and 5 bases separated the two germline ends. Germline V gene sequence: CDR1 SGHNT, CDR2 YENEEA. For the CDR3, the DNA is TGTGCCAGCAGCTTTAGGATGAACACTGAAGCTTTCTTT. This translates into CASSFRMNTEAFF.

At least ten counts were recorded for this clonotype. The J gene is TRBJ1-1, the V gene TRBV12-3 or TRBV12-4; TRBD1 matches 7 bases. The CDR3 is 15 residues long. V lost 6 bases and J lost 6; bases outside the gene matches: 13. The CDR3 is CASRRLRDRGAEAFF. The CDR3 DNA follows: TGTGCCAGCAGACGGCTAAGGGACAGAGGTGCTGAAGCTTTCTTT.

This clonotype was found many times. This chain connects TRBV20-1 to TRBJ1-5; D might be TRBD1 (5 bases). The CDR3 length is 13 residues. The germline V gene encodes CDR1 DFQATT and CDR2 SNEGSKA (reference sequence). With 4 bases removed from V and 2 bases from J, the gap between germline ends came to 9 bases. CDR3 sequence (DNA): TGCAGTGCTATACCCAGGGGCAATCAGCCCCAGCATTTT. Translation: CSAIPRGNQPQHF.

This clonotype was detected only a few times. V is TRBV28 and J is TRBJ2-1; possibly TRBD2 for D (6 bases). V was clipped by 8 bases and J by 5 bases, with 16 bases between them. This CDR3 contains 14 residues. Per germline, CDR1 MDHEN and CDR2 SYDVKM. CDR3 nucleotides: TGTGCCAGCTTCCTGAGCGGGCCTAACAATGAGCAGTTCTTC. It codes for CASFLSGPNNEQFF.

This clonotype was observed many times. The J gene is TRBJ1-2, the V gene TRBV2, with D maybe TRBD1 (6 bases). This CDR3 region has 12 residues. Trimming removed 7 bases at V and 4 bases at J, with 10 bases between. CDR1 and CDR2 from the germline V gene are SNHLY and FYNNEI. CDR3: CASTGQSYGYTF. Written as DNA, the CDR3 is TGTGCCAGCACTGGACAGAGCTATGGCTACACCTTC.

This clonotype was detected ten times or more. The gene calls are TRBV7-6 and TRBJ2-2; D tentatively reads TRBD1 or TRBD2 (5 bases each). The CDR3 spans 14 residues. Trimming took 4 bases from V and 5 from J, leaving 11 bases between them. Germline loops: CDR1 SGHVS, CDR2 FNYEAQ. CDR3 region: CASSSGPKTGELFF. The CDR3 DNA follows: TGTGCCAGCAGCTCGGGACCTAAAACCGGGGAGCTGTTTTTT. Complete variable domain (other parts from reference TRBV7-6 and TRBJ2-2): GAGVSQSPRYKVTKRGQDVALRCDPISGHVSLYWYRQALGQGPEFLTYFNYEAQQDKSGLPNDRFSAERPEGSISTLTIQRTEQRDSAMYRCASSSGPKTGELFFGEGSRLTVL.

The chain employs TRBV11-2 and TRBJ2-2; 9 bases fit TRBD1. CDR3 length: 15 residues. The V gene's germline CDR1 is SGHAT and CDR2 FQNNGV. V gave up 3 bases and J gave up 1 base; unmatched junction bases: 0. The CDR3 nucleotides are TGTGCCAGCAGCTTGGGACAGGGGAACACCGGGGAGCTGTTTTTT. It encodes CASSLGQGNTGELFF. The complete variable domain, with remaining parts taken from reference TRBV11-2 and TRBJ2-2, reads EAGVAQSPRYKIIEKRQSVAFWCNPISGHATLYWYQQILGQGPKLLIQFQNNGVVDDSQLPKDRFSAERLKGVDSTLKIQPAKLEDSAVYLCASSLGQGNTGELFFGEGSRLTVL.

This clonotype came up a few times. The chain is built from TRBV28 and TRBJ1-2; D not resolved. CDR1 MDHEN and CDR2 SYDVKM come from the germline V gene. This CDR3 has 12 amino acids. The V gene lost 4 bases and the J gene lost 5 bases, with 8 bases spanning the gap. CDR3 loop: CASSYSGYGYTF. DNA for the CDR3: TGTGCCAGCAGTTACAGTGGATATGGCTACACCTTC.

The V and J genes are TRBV6-2 or TRBV6-3 and TRBJ1-5; D is ambiguous. V lost 2 bases and J lost 8, with 16 bases in between. The germline CDR1 and CDR2 sequences are MNHEY and SVGEGT. This CDR3 is built from 15 residues. The chain's CDR3 is CASSYMSGPLEPQHF. CDR3 DNA sequence: TGTGCCAGCAGTTACATGAGCGGGCCTCTAGAGCCCCAGCATTTT.

This clonotype was seen many times. The rearrangement links TRBV12-3 or TRBV12-4 to TRBJ2-2, with a weak D call TRBD2 (5 bases). Between the trimmed V and J ends, which lost 7 bases and 1 base, there was a span of 10 bases. This CDR3 spans 14 amino acids. The CDR3 DNA sequence: TGTGCCAGCACCCGGGGTCTGAACACCGGGGAGCTGTTTTTT. Protein: CASTRGLNTGELFF.

This clonotype was picked up many times. The chain is built from TRBV18 and TRBJ1-1; 8 bases line up with TRBD1. Losses at the gene ends were 3 bases for V and 0 bases for J; bases not matched to a gene: 0. The CDR3 is 14 residues long. Germline CDR1 reads KGHSH; CDR2 reads LQKENI. This CDR3 is CASSPGQVNTEAFF. In DNA form, the CDR3 reads TGTGCCAGCTCACCGGGACAGGTGAACACTGAAGCTTTCTTT.

The V and J genes are TRBV7-8 and TRBJ2-3; 11 nucleotides match TRBD2. After removal of 0 bases from V and 5 bases from J, the junction contained 4 bases not matched to a gene. Germline assignment: CDR1 SGHVS and CDR2 FQNEAQ. The CDR3 is 16 residues long. The CDR3 spells CASSLALAGGRDTQYF. In DNA, the CDR3 is TGTGCCAGCAGCTTAGCGTTAGCGGGGGGGCGAGATACGCAGTATTTT.

The genes are TRBV5-1 and TRBJ2-5; TRBD1 agrees at 9 bases. CDR1 and CDR2 (germline): SGHRS, YFSETQ. The CDR3 runs to 15 residues. V lost 3 bases and J lost 5; bases outside the gene matches: 8. This CDR3 reads CASSWGQGWLETQYF. CDR3 nucleotides: TGCGCCAGCAGCTGGGGACAGGGCTGGTTGGAGACCCAGTACTTC. Complete variable domain (other parts from reference TRBV5-1 and TRBJ2-5): KAGVTQTPRYLIKTRGQQVTLSCSPISGHRSVSWYQQTPGQGLQFLFEYFSETQRNKGNFPGRFSGRQFSNSRSEMNVSTLELGDSALYLCASSWGQGWLETQYFGPGTRLLVL.

The chain has TRBV29-1 and TRBJ1-1; 7 bases are a match to TRBD1. There are 11 residues in the CDR3. V was pared by 5 bases and J by 10 bases, with 7 bases of the junction left unmatched. Germline values: CDR1 SQVTM, CDR2 ANQGSEA. The DNA for the CDR3 is TGCAGCGTTTACAGGGGAGGAGGAGCTTTCTTT. Its translation is CSVYRGGGAFF.

This clonotype was seen only once. A much more abundant neighbour one base away suggests this may be a read error. The genes are TRBV18 and TRBJ2-7; 7 bases match TRBD2. The trim removed 5 bases at V and 4 bases at J, leaving 14 bases unmatched. This CDR3 spans 16 amino acids. CDR1 is KGHSH, CDR2 LQKENI, per germline. The CDR3 coding sequence is TGTGCCAGCTCATCATCGGAGCGGCGGGGGACTTACGAGCAGTACTTC. Its translation: CASSSSERRGTYEQYF.

A few counts support this clonotype. This sequence joins TRBV29-1 and TRBJ2-3; 9 positions match TRBD2. This CDR3 contains 14 residues. Germline loops: CDR1 SQVTM, CDR2 ANQGSEA. With V trimmed by 3 bases and J by 3 bases, 4 bases remained unmatched. The CDR3 sequence is CSVDQRGETDTQYF. As DNA, the CDR3 is TGCAGCGTTGACCAGCGGGGGGAAACAGATACGCAGTATTTT.

This clonotype was found a few times. The V and J genes are TRBV12-3 or TRBV12-4 and TRBJ2-2; 13 bases line up with TRBD2. CDR3 length: 18 amino acids. V lost 7 bases to trimming and J lost 10 bases; unmatched junction nucleotides: 18. The CDR3 protein is CASTWTVLAGGLSKELFF. The CDR3 coding sequence is TGTGCCAGCACCTGGACGGTACTAGCGGGAGGGCTATCAAAGGAGCTGTTTTTT.

This clonotype was counted at least ten times. J is TRBJ2-1 and V is TRBV29-1; maybe TRBD2 (5 bases). V shed 7 bases and J shed 4 bases, with 23 bases lying between them. CDR1 is SQVTM and CDR2 is ANQGSEA in the germline V gene. The CDR3 contains 16 residues. The CDR3 DNA is TGCAGCGGGCGCCGGGCACCCACGGGATCTTACAATGAGCAGTTCTTC. It is translated as CSGRRAPTGSYNEQFF.